The present T cell receptor beta chain was sequenced within a study of T cells after yellow fever vaccination. The overall study: SMART-Seq v4 Ultra Low Input handled preparation of low-cell-number fractions. Study-level findings and limits: Abundant contaminating clonotypes from the bulk population could appear in FACS-sorted repertoires. Clonotypes shared by both compartments, CD4 and CD8, made up a small share.

5'RACE template switching added a universal primer site and UMIs to TCR cDNA. In TCRdb, the 5' RACE reads were re-called with MiXCR into one record per CDR3 protein. In the table there are some 250,000 distinct CDR3 sequences, roughly 3.5% of which are singletons. CDR1 ENHRY and CDR2 SYGVKD come from the germline V gene. The V end lost 8 bases, the J end lost 1 base, and 13 bases lay between the germline ends. The CDR3 spans 14 residues. This clonotype occurred many times. Its antigen remains unidentified. This TCR derives from a man between 18 and 35 years old who received the YFV17D yellow fever vaccine. Specimen: PBMCs, collected 15 days after the yellow fever booster vaccination. The rearrangement joins TRBV10-3 to TRBJ2-3; D unclear. The CDR3 loop is CAIGSELRTDTQYF. The CDR3 region has the DNA TGTGCCATCGGGTCAGAGCTACGCACAGATACGCAGTATTTT.